Below are 24 T cell receptor beta chains sequenced from a single sample in a study of OX40 agonist ivuxolimab in advanced cancers. Using immunoSEQ multiplex PCR, the repertoire was profiled, and TCRdb retains in-frame clones only, with some absent. The repertoire holds just under 65,000 clones, with about 90% as singletons. Specimen: CD4+ or CD8+ T cells sorted from blood, collected in a trial of the OX40 agonist ivuxolimab. The receptors originated from an adult with an advanced solid tumor such as melanoma, head and neck, liver or kidney cancer.

This clone was found once. The V gene is TRBV2, the J gene TRBJ1-1, with D perhaps matching TRBD1 (5 bases). CDR3 length: 13 amino acids. Germline V gene lookup returns CDR1 SNHLY and CDR2 FYNNEI. Trimming removed 7 bases from V and 5 bases from J, with 14 bases in between. DNA for the CDR3: TGTGCCAGCACCCCGACCGCAGGGACTGAAGCTTTCTTT. It is translated as CASTPTAGTEAFF.

This clone showed up just once. The chain employs TRBV2 and TRBJ2-7, with 8 nucleotides matching TRBD2. V lost 1 base and J lost 2; bases outside the gene matches: 7. CDR1 SNHLY and CDR2 FYNNEI come from the germline V gene. The CDR3 consists of 16 residues. CDR3 in amino acids: CASSEEIAGPTYEQYF. Here the CDR3 DNA reads TGTGCCAGCAGTGAAGAAATAGCGGGACCCACCTACGAGCAGTACTTC.

This clone was observed a handful of times. The rearrangement uses TRBV9 and TRBJ2-1; D is undetermined. CDR3 length equals 16 residues. Germline-derived CDR1 and CDR2 are SGDLS and YYNGEE. V lost 5 bases and J 0 bases, leaving 15 bases between the germline ends. The CDR3 coding sequence is TGTGCCAGCAGTTTCTTCGACACGAGCTCCTACAATGAGCAGTTCTTC. Its protein is CASSFFDTSSYNEQFF.

This clone showed up just once. The rearrangement joins TRBV11-2 to TRBJ2-1; weak D call: TRBD1 (5 bases). The V end lost 0 bases, the J end lost 6 bases, and 9 bases lay between the germline ends. The CDR3 extends over 14 amino acids. Germline V gives CDR1 SGHAT, CDR2 FQNNGV. CDR3 DNA: TGTGCCAGCAGCTTAGAACAGGCGATCAATGAGCAGTTCTTC. This translates into CASSLEQAINEQFF.

This chain connects TRBV5-1 to TRBJ2-1; weak D call: TRBD2 (6 bases). The germline CDR1 and CDR2 sequences are SGHRS and YFSETQ. V lost 0 bases and J 6 bases, leaving 16 bases between the germline ends. This CDR3 comprises 16 residues. CDR3 nucleotides: TGCGCCAGCAGCTTGGAACTAGCAGCCGAGCGCAATGAGCAGTTCTTC. This sequence encodes CASSLELAAERNEQFF.

The chain uses TRBV28 and TRBJ1-5; D call uncertain. The V gene lost 8 bases and the J gene lost 2 bases, with 19 bases spanning the gap. The CDR3 totals 16 residues. Germline V gene sequence: CDR1 MDHEN, CDR2 SYDVKM. The CDR3 loop reads CASLRSSFGGNQPQHF. In nucleotides, the CDR3 is TGTGCCAGCCTCAGGTCGAGTTTTGGAGGCAATCAGCCCCAGCATTTT.

The chain recombines TRBV11-2 with TRBJ2-1; 13 bases line up with TRBD2. The CDR3 length is 16 residues. V gave up 5 bases and J gave up 5 bases; unmatched junction bases: 6. CDR1 SGHAT and CDR2 FQNNGV come from the germline V gene. The CDR3 protein is CASSLTSGREDNEQFF. As DNA, the CDR3 is TGTGCCAGCAGCCTTACTAGCGGGAGGGAGGACAATGAGCAGTTCTTC.

V usage is TRBV5-1 and J usage is TRBJ1-5; D is unresolved. V lost 0 bases and J lost 4, with 8 bases in between. Per germline, CDR1 SGHRS and CDR2 YFSETQ. This CDR3 has 14 amino acids. CDR3 sequence: CASSLVPNNQPQHF. The CDR3 coding sequence is TGCGCCAGCAGCTTGGTCCCCAATAATCAGCCCCAGCATTTT.

The J gene is TRBJ2-2, the V gene TRBV19; 9 nucleotides agree with TRBD1. The trim removed 5 bases at V and 6 bases at J, leaving 7 bases unmatched. The CDR3 extends over 15 amino acids. Germline V gives CDR1 LNHDA, CDR2 SQIVND (reference sequence). The CDR3 region is CASSEQGARAGELFF. The CDR3, as DNA: TGTGCCAGTAGTGAACAGGGGGCCCGCGCCGGGGAGCTGTTTTTT.

The chain uses TRBV9 and TRBJ2-1; 9 nucleotides match TRBD2. Germline CDR1 and CDR2: SGDLS and YYNGEE. The CDR3 totals 16 residues. The V and J ends lost 3 bases and 7 bases, in that order; junction bases with no gene match: 11. The CDR3 DNA follows: TGTGCCAGCAGCGCCCGACTAGCGGAGCTAGGAAATGAGCAGTTCTTC. It specifies CASSARLAELGNEQFF.

This clone is labeled medium-sized. The chain is built from TRBV7-3 and TRBJ2-3, with 11 positions matching TRBD2. This CDR3 region has 16 residues. CDR1 is SGHTA and CDR2 is FQGTGA in the germline V gene. The V gene end was trimmed by 4 bases and the J gene end by 0 bases; junction bases not matched to a gene: 3. CDR3 protein: CASSSWTSGSTDTQYF. The CDR3, as DNA: TGTGCCAGCAGCTCCTGGACTAGCGGGAGCACAGATACGCAGTATTTT.

V usage is TRBV28 and J usage is TRBJ2-5; no clear D. CDR1 and CDR2 (germline): MDHEN, SYDVKM. The germline V and J ends were trimmed by 3 bases and 5 bases, with 10 bases remaining between them. This CDR3 comprises 13 residues. The CDR3 sequence is CASSFRGRETQYF. Here the CDR3 DNA reads TGTGCCAGCAGTTTCCGAGGCCGGGAGACCCAGTACTTC.

The rearrangement uses TRBV5-1 and TRBJ2-5; 14 bases are shared with TRBD2. Per germline, CDR1 SGHRS and CDR2 YFSETQ. The CDR3 length is 17 residues. V lost 3 bases, J lost 2 bases, and 6 bases stayed unmatched. As DNA, the CDR3 is TGCGCCAGCAGCTCGGGGACTAGCGGGAGAGGACAAGAGACCCAGTACTTC. Amino acid sequence: CASSSGTSGRGQETQYF.

The chain couples TRBV14 to TRBJ1-5; D ambiguous. V lost 1 base to trimming and J lost 0 bases, with 7 bases between them. The CDR3 totals 15 residues. Germline CDR1 is SGHDN and CDR2 is FVKESK. The CDR3 nucleotides are TGTGCCAGCAGCCAAGTAGTATATAGCAATCAGCCCCAGCATTTT. It translates to CASSQVVYSNQPQHF.

J is TRBJ2-5 and V is TRBV5-1; D not resolved. The assigned J gene may be wrong: the sequence end matches TRBJ2-7 better. There are 17 residues in the CDR3. From germline, CDR1 is SGHRS and CDR2 YFSETQ. The CDR3 spells CASSFLFSRWVAHEQYF. The CDR3 nucleotides read TGCGCCAGCAGCTTTTTATTCTCCAGATGGGTGGCTCACGAGCAGTACTTC.

V and J are TRBV28 and TRBJ2-5, with 8 bases lining up with TRBD1. Germline CDR1 and CDR2: MDHEN and SYDVKM. The length of the CDR3 is 14 residues. The J segment lost 5 bases and the V segment lost 8 bases, leaving 10 bases of the junction unmatched. The chain's CDR3 is CASARQGAGETQYF. CDR3 in DNA: TGTGCCAGCGCCAGGCAGGGGGCGGGGGAGACCCAGTACTTC.

V is TRBV9 and J is TRBJ2-3; D gene unclear. Between the trimmed V and J ends, which lost 2 bases and 2 bases, there was a span of 15 bases. The CDR3 length is 16 residues. Germline V lookup: CDR1 SGDLS, CDR2 YYNGEE. CDR3 loop: CASSVGSDKFTDTQYF. CDR3 bases: TGTGCCAGCAGCGTGGGCTCCGACAAATTCACAGATACGCAGTATTTT.

This chain connects TRBV7-2 to TRBJ2-1; D might be TRBD2 (6 bases). The CDR3 length is 15 residues. Germline V CDR1 and CDR2: SGHTA, FQGNSA. V lost 6 bases, J lost 7 bases, and 19 bases lay in between. The CDR3 is CASSSGTFRANEQFF. In DNA form, the CDR3 reads TGTGCCAGCAGTTCCGGGACTTTCAGGGCGAATGAGCAGTTCTTC.

The chain couples TRBV6-6 to TRBJ2-3, with 10 bases that match TRBD2. The CDR3 is 16 residues long. The germline V gene has CDR1 MNHNY and CDR2 SVGAGI (reference sequence). Losses at the gene ends were 2 bases for V and 1 base for J; bases not matched to a gene: 3. The CDR3 is CASSYRLAGGTDTQYF. The CDR3 DNA reads as TGTGCCAGCAGTTACCGGCTAGCGGGGGGCACAGATACGCAGTATTTT.

This clone came up once. The chain employs TRBV15 and TRBJ1-4; D not certain. V lost 2 bases and J lost 6, with 7 bases in between. Germline assignment: CDR1 LNHNV and CDR2 YYDKDF (reference sequence). This CDR3 comprises 13 residues. The CDR3: CATSRSTDEKLFF. The CDR3 nucleotides are TGTGCCACCAGCAGAAGCACAGATGAAAAACTGTTTTTT. The full variable domain, in which reference TRBV15 and TRBJ1-4 provide the parts outside the CDR3, is DAMVIQNPRYQVTQFGKPVTLSCSQTLNHNVMYWYQQKSSQAPKLLFHYYDKDFNNEADTPDNFQSRRPNTSFCFLDIRSPGLGDTAMYLCATSRSTDEKLFFGSGTQLSVL.

V gene TRBV27 combines with J gene TRBJ2-1; D not resolved. Germline CDR1 reads MNHEY; CDR2 reads SMNVEV (reference sequence). Trimming shortened V by 8 bases and J by 9 bases, and 14 bases separated the two germline ends. The CDR3 is made up of 12 amino acids. The CDR3: CASHGPWGEQFF. DNA for the CDR3: TGTGCCAGCCATGGACCCTGGGGTGAGCAGTTCTTC.

The CDR3 coding sequence is TGTGCCAGCAGCCAACCTTCACCGGGACTAGAGTATTTT. Translated, it gives CASSQPSPGLEYF. This chain joins TRBV4-2 and TRBJ2-3, with TRBD2 identical over 8 bases. The V gene's germline CDR1 is LGHNA and CDR2 YNFKEQ. This CDR3 has 13 amino acids. V was clipped by 2 bases and J by 13 bases; unmatched bases: 8.

The chain recombines TRBV2 with TRBJ2-2; the D call may be TRBD1 or TRBD2 (6 bases each). The CDR3 runs to 14 residues. The V end was cut by 3 bases, the J end by 11 bases, with 16 bases between. CDR1 is SNHLY, CDR2 FYNNEI, per germline. The CDR3 here is CASSEVGGPVELFF. In nucleotides, the CDR3 is TGTGCCAGCAGTGAGGTTGGGGGGCCCGTCGAGCTGTTTTTT.

The chain combines TRBV11-2 with TRBJ2-3; the D is unclear. This CDR3 is 14 amino acids long. Germline V lookup: CDR1 SGHAT, CDR2 FQNNGV. Trimming removed 5 bases from V and 3 bases from J, with 12 bases in between. This CDR3 is CASSPLGRTDTQYF. For the CDR3, the DNA is TGTGCCAGCAGCCCCCTCGGTCGGACAGATACGCAGTATTTT.